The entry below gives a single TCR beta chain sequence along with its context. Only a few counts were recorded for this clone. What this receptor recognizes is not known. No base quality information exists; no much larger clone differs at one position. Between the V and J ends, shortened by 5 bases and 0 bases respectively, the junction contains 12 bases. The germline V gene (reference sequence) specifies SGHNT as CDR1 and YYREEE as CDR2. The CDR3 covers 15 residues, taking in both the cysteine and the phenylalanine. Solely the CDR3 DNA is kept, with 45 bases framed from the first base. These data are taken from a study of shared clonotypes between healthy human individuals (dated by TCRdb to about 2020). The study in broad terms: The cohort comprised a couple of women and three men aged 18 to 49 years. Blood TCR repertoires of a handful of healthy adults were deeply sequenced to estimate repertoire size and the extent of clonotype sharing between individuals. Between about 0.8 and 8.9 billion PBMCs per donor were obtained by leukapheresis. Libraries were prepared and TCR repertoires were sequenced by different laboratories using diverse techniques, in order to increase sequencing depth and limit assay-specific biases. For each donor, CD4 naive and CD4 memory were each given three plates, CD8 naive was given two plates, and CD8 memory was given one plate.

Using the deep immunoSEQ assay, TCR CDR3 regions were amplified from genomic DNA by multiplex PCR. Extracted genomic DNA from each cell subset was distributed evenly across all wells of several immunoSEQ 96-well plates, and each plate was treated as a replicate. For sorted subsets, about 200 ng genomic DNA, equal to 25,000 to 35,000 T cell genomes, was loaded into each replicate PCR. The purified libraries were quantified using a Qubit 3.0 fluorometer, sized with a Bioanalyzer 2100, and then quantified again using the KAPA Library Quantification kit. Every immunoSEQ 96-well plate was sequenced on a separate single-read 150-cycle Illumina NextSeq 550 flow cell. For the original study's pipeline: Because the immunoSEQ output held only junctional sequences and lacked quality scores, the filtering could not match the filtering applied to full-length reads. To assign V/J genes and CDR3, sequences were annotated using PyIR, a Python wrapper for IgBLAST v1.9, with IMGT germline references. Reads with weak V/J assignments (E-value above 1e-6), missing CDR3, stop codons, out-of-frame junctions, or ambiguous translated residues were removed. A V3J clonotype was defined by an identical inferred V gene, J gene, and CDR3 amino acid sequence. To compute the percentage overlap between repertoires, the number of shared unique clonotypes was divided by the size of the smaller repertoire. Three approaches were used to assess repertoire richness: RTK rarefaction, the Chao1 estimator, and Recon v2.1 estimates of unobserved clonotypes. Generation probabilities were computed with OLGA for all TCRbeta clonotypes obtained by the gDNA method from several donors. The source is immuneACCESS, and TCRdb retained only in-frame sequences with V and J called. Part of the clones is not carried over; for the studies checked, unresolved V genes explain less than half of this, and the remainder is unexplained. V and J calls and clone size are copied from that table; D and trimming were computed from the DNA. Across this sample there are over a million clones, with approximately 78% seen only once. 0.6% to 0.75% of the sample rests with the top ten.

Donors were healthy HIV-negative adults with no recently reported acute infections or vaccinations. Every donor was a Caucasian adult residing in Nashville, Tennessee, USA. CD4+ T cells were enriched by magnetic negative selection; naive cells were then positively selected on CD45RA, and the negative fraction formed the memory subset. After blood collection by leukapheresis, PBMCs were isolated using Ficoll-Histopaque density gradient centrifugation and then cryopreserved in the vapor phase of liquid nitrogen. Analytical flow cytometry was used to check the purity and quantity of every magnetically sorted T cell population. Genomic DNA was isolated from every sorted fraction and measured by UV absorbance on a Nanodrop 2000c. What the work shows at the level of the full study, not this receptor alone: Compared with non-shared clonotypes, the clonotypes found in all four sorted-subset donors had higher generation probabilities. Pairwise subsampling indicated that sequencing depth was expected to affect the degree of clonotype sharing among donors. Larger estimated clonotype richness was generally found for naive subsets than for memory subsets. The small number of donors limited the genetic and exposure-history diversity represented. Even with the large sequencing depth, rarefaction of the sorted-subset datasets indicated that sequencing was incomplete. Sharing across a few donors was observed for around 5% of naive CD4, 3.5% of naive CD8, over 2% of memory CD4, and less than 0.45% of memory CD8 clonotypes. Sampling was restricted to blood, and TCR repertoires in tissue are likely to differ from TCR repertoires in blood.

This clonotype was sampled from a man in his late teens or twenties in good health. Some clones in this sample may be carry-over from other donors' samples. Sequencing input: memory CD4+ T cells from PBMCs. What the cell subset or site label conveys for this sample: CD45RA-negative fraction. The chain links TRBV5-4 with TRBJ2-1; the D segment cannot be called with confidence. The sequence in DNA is TGTGCCAGCAGTTTCACCCGGAGCTCCTACAATGAGCAGTTCTTC. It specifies CASSFTRSSYNEQFF.